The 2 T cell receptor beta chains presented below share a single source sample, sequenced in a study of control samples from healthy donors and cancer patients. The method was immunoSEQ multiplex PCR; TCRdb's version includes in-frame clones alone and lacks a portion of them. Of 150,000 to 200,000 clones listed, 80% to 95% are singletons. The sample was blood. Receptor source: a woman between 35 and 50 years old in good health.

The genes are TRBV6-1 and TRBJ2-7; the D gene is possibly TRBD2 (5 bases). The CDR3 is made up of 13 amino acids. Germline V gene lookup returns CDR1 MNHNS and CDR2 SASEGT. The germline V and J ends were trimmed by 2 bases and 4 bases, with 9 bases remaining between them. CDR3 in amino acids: CASSELRVYEQYF. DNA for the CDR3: TGTGCCAGCAGTGAATTGAGGGTGTACGAGCAGTACTTC.

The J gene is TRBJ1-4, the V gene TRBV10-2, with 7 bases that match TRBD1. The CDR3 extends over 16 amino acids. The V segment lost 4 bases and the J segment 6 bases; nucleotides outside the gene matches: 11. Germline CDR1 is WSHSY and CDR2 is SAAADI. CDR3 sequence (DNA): TGCGCCAGCAGTGGTTCACCCGGGACAGAGCATGAAAAACTGTTTTTT. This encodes CASSGSPGTEHEKLFF.